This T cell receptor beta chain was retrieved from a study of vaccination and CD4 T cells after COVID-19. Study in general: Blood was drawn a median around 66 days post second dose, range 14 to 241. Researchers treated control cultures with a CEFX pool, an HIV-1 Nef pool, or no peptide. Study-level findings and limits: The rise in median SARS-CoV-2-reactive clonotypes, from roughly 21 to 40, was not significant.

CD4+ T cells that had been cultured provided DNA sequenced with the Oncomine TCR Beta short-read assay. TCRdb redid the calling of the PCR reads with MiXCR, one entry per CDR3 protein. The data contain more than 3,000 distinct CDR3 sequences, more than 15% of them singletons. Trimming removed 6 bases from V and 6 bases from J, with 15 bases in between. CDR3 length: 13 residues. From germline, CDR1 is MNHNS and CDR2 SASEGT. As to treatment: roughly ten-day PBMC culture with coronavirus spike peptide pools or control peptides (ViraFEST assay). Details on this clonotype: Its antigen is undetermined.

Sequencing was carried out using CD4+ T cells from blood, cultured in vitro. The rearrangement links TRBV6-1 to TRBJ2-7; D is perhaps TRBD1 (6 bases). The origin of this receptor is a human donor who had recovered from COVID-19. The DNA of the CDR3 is TGTGCCAGCAGCCCGAGGGGGTCGGGCGAGCAGTACTTC. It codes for CASSPRGSGEQYF.